This T cell receptor (beta chain) was retrieved from a study of human T cells and chemical hapten exposure. Germline V gene sequence: CDR1 SGHVS, CDR2 FNYEAQ. Trimming pared 0 bases from V and 4 bases from J, leaving 12 bases between. The CDR3 is 16 amino acids. Time point of the sample: patch test 1, 2 weeks after DPC sensitization. Treatment described: therapeutic diphenylcyclopropenone sensitization with weekly scalp DPC. MiXCR was run by TCRdb on the RACE reads, yielding one entry per CDR3 protein. The sample consists of about 82,000 distinct CDR3 sequences, about 10% of them appearing once. This receptor was obtained from a woman in her forties or fifties with alopecia areata. Some clones in this sample may be carry-over from other donors' samples. This sample comprised whole blood, obtained in connection with sensitization to the hapten diphenylcyclopropenone (DPC). The V gene is TRBV7-6, the J gene TRBJ2-2; D assignment may be TRBD1 or TRBD2 (5 bases each). The CDR3 sequence is CASSLAGTASTGELFF. Written as DNA, the CDR3 is TGTGCCAGCAGCTTAGCCGGGACCGCTAGCACCGGGGAGCTGTTTTTT.